One sample yielded the 2 T cell receptor beta chains listed below, sequenced in a study of T-cell reconstitution after alpha-beta-depleted transplantation in children. It was with unique molecular identifiers that the TCRbeta library was prepared. A single record per CDR3 protein comes from TCRdb applying MiXCR to the PCR reads. Here the sample spans tens of thousands of distinct CDR3 sequences, 40% to 45% being singletons. The sample in question was PBMCs, mostly from graft donor cells, obtained 360 days after TCRalphabeta/CD19-depleted stem cell transplant. These receptor sequences come from a male patient aged 5 to 17 who had a stem cell transplant for acute lymphoblastic leukemia, so the T cells may come from the graft donor.

This clonotype was seen more than once but under ten times. The rearrangement links TRBV7-8 to TRBJ2-1, with 8 bases lining up with TRBD2. This CDR3 spans 17 amino acids. Germline values: CDR1 SGHVS, CDR2 FQNEAQ. Losses at the gene ends were 2 bases for V and 6 bases for J; bases not matched to a gene: 12. CDR3: CASSLWGPGGAGNEQFF. As DNA, the CDR3 is TGTGCCAGCAGCTTATGGGGCCCGGGGGGGGCCGGCAATGAGCAGTTCTTC.

The V gene is TRBV7-2, the J gene TRBJ2-7; 12 positions agree with TRBD2. Germline CDR1 reads SGHTA; CDR2 reads FQGNSA. With V trimmed by 4 bases and J by 3 bases, 4 bases remained unmatched. This CDR3 is 15 amino acids long. The CDR3 here is CASSWTSGKDYEQYF. In DNA form, the CDR3 reads TGTGCCAGCAGCTGGACTAGCGGGAAAGACTACGAGCAGTACTTC.